The next 12 T cell receptor beta chains were all read from a single sample in a study of response to subunit inactivated influenza vaccine. TCRdb independently ran MiXCR on the RT-PCR reads; one entry per CDR3 protein. The sample includes fewer than 700,000 distinct CDR3 sequences, over 10% seen only once; the top ten take 10% to 15%. The source material was PBMCs from blood, sampled around seven weeks after vaccination. These receptors were taken from a middle-aged man who received an inactivated influenza vaccine.

The table lists this clonotype with a few counts. The J gene is TRBJ2-7, the V gene TRBV28, with 7 bases lining up with TRBD1. The trim removed 4 bases at V and 3 bases at J, leaving 9 bases unmatched. The CDR3 is made up of 15 amino acids. Germline assignment: CDR1 MDHEN and CDR2 SYDVKM. The CDR3 nucleotides are TGTGCCAGCAGTTCTGACAGGGACGAGTTCTACGAGCAGTACTTC. Protein product: CASSSDRDEFYEQYF. Full variable domain (missing parts from reference TRBV28 and TRBJ2-7): DVKVTQSSRYLVKRTGEKVFLECVQDMDHENMFWYRQDPGLGLRLIYFSYDVKMKEKGDIPEGYSVSREKKERFSLILESASTNQTSMYLCASSSDRDEFYEQYFGPGTRLTVT.

This clonotype was observed a few times. V usage is TRBV24-1 and J usage is TRBJ2-6; D not resolved. This CDR3 has 14 residues. The germline CDR1 and CDR2 sequences are KGHDR and SFDVKD. Between the trimmed V and J ends, which lost 7 bases and 0 bases, there was a span of 6 bases. For the CDR3, the DNA is TGTGCCACCAGCCCTAGCTCTGGGGCCAACGTCCTGACTTTC. Translation: CATSPSSGANVLTF.

This clonotype was recorded a few times. V and J are TRBV6-5 and TRBJ2-7; no clear D gene. V gave up 5 bases and J gave up 9 bases, with 11 bases separating them. This CDR3 contains 11 residues. The V gene's germline CDR1 is MNHEY and CDR2 SVGAGI. The CDR3 reads CASSNSQRQYF. The CDR3 DNA reads TGTGCCAGCAGTAACAGCCAGAGGCAGTACTTC.

The rearrangement uses TRBV4-2 and TRBJ2-2; 8 bases align to TRBD2. The V gene's germline CDR1 is LGHNA and CDR2 YNFKEQ. V shed 0 bases, J shed 2 bases, and the junction held 5 bases outside the gene matches. The CDR3 is made up of 17 amino acids. The CDR3 here is CASSQEVIAGNTGELFF. The CDR3 DNA reads as TGTGCCAGCAGCCAAGAGGTTATAGCGGGAAACACCGGGGAGCTGTTTTTT.

This clonotype showed up just a few times. The chain recombines TRBV4-1 with TRBJ2-1; D assignment may be TRBD1 or TRBD2 (5 bases each). V was clipped by 1 base and J by 2 bases, with 9 bases between them. Germline V gives CDR1 MGHRA, CDR2 YSYEKL. The CDR3 has 15 residues. CDR3: CASSQARGTYNEQFF. CDR3 DNA sequence: TGCGCCAGCAGCCAAGCGAGGGGAACCTACAATGAGCAGTTCTTC.

This chain uses TRBV29-1 with TRBJ1-4, with D uncertain. Per the germline V gene, CDR1 is SQVTM and CDR2 is ANQGSEA. V dropped 7 bases and J dropped 8 bases, with 14 bases sitting between them. The CDR3 contains 12 residues. The CDR3 sequence is CSGLFYEEKLFF. In DNA, the CDR3 is TGCAGCGGACTATTTTATGAAGAAAAACTGTTTTTT.

This clonotype appeared a few times. This chain links TRBV6-1 with TRBJ2-3; 8 nucleotides agree with TRBD2. Germline CDR1 reads MNHNS; CDR2 reads SASEGT. V lost 6 bases, J lost 2 bases, and 7 bases stayed unmatched. This CDR3 comprises 15 residues. CDR3 in amino acids: CASRERGGPTDTQYF. CDR3 sequence (DNA): TGTGCCAGCAGGGAACGGGGGGGCCCCACAGATACGCAGTATTTT.

J is TRBJ1-5 and V is TRBV20-1, with 9 bases lining up with TRBD1. Germline V gives CDR1 DFQATT, CDR2 SNEGSKA (reference sequence). The trim removed 3 bases at V and 4 bases at J, leaving 7 bases unmatched. This CDR3 region has 15 residues. CDR3 protein: CSARDDRGSNQPQHF. DNA for the CDR3: TGCAGTGCTAGGGACGACAGGGGGTCAAATCAGCCCCAGCATTTT.

This clonotype has only a few counts. The V gene is TRBV24-1, the J gene TRBJ2-5; no firm D call. Per the germline V gene, CDR1 is KGHDR and CDR2 is SFDVKD. The CDR3 length is 13 residues. Trimming shortened V by 7 bases and J by 7 bases, and 15 bases separated the two germline ends. Written as DNA, the CDR3 is TGTGCCACCAGCAAAGACATTCTGGGGACCCAGTACTTC. It is translated as CATSKDILGTQYF.

The rearrangement joins TRBV15 to TRBJ2-1; D call uncertain. The V end lost 0 bases, the J end lost 6 bases, and 9 bases lay between the germline ends. Germline values: CDR1 LNHNV, CDR2 YYDKDF (reference sequence). CDR3 length equals 14 residues. The DNA for the CDR3 is TGTGCCACCAGCAGAGAGGTAGGGCCCAATGAGCAGTTCTTC. This translates into CATSREVGPNEQFF. The whole variable domain, remainder taken from reference TRBV15 and TRBJ2-1, is DAMVIQNPRYQVTQFGKPVTLSCSQTLNHNVMYWYQQKSSQAPKLLFHYYDKDFNNEADTPDNFQSRRPNTSFCFLDIRSPGLGDTAMYLCATSREVGPNEQFFGPGTRLTVL.

This clonotype appeared a few times. The chain couples TRBV29-1 to TRBJ2-7; D possibly corresponds to TRBD1 (6 bases). This CDR3 spans 12 amino acids. CDR1 and CDR2 from the germline V gene are SQVTM and ANQGSEA. V was cut by 4 bases and J by 3 bases, with 10 bases left in between. The CDR3 loop reads CSVVLGGYEQYF. CDR3 DNA: TGCAGCGTTGTACTAGGGGGCTACGAGCAGTACTTC.

This chain joins TRBV18 and TRBJ2-7; 7 nucleotides line up with TRBD1. Germline lookup yields CDR1 KGHSH and CDR2 LQKENI. This CDR3 is 14 amino acids long. Trimming removed 8 bases from V and 4 bases from J; junction bases left unmatched: 11. In nucleotides, the CDR3 is TGTGCCAGCCGGGACAGCGTCGGATATTACGAGCAGTACTTC. It translates to CASRDSVGYYEQYF.